The T cell receptor beta chain under discussion was sequenced for a study of identical twins. Trimming removed 5 bases from V and 0 bases from J; junction bases left unmatched: 9. Per germline, CDR1 SGHTA and CDR2 FQGNSA. This CDR3 region has 17 residues. There were only healthy Caucasians among the donors. This clonotype occurred a few times. Its antigen is as yet unknown. TCRdb re-called the 5' RACE reads with MiXCR, one entry per CDR3 protein. The top ten clones hold 2.5% to 3.5% of a sample with roughly 570,000 distinct CDR3 sequences, 9.5% to 10% of them seen once. Study-level findings and limits: Conclusions rested on cross-sectional statistics rather than following the same donors. For cord blood, abundant beta clonotypes had fewer insertions, unlike memory repertoires, which showed none. Out-of-frame TCR alpha sharing in monozygotic twins exceeded recombination model predictions.

This same sample was also part of a study on yellow fever vaccine responses in identical twins.

Material: PBMCs. The receptor was isolated from a woman aged 18-29 years in good health. The V gene is TRBV7-2, the J gene TRBJ2-7; 11 bases line up with TRBD2. The CDR3 here is CASSQGLAGLNSYEQYF. CDR3 sequence (DNA): TGTGCCAGCAGCCAAGGACTAGCGGGCCTCAACTCCTACGAGCAGTACTTC.